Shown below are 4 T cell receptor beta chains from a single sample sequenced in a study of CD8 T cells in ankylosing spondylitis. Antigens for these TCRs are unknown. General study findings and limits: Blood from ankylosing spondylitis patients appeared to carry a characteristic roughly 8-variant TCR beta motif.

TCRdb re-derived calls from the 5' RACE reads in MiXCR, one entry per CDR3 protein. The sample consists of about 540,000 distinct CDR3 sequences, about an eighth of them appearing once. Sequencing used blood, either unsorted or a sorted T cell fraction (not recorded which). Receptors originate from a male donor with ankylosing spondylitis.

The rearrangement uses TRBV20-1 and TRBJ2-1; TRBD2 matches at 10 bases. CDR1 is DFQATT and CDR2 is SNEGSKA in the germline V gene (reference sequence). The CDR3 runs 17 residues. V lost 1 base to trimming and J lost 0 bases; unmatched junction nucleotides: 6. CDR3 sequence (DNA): TGCAGTGCTAGAGTCCTAGCGGGGGCAAGCTCCTACAATGAGCAGTTCTTC. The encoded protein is CSARVLAGASSYNEQFF.

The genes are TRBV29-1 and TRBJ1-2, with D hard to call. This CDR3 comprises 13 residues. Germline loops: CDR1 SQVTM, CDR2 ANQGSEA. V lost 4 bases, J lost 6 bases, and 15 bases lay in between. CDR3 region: CSVAPEGRDGYTF. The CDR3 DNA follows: TGCAGCGTTGCCCCAGAGGGCCGGGATGGCTACACCTTC.

The DNA for the CDR3 is TGTGCCAGCAGCCAAGTGGCGGGAGGCCCAAAGAACATTCAGTACTTC. It translates to CASSQVAGGPKNIQYF. The chain combines TRBV4-2 with TRBJ2-4; 8 positions match TRBD2. This CDR3 spans 16 amino acids. The germline gives CDR1 LGHNA, CDR2 YNFKEQ. V was clipped by 1 base and J by 7 bases; unmatched bases: 9.

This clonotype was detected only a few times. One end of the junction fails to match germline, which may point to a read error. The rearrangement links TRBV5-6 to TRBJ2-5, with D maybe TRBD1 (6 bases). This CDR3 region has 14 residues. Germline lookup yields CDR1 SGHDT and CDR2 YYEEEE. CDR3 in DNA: TGTGCCAGCAGCTTGGAACAGGGTAGACAGACCCAGTGCTTC. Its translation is CASSLEQGRQTQCF.